The clone carrying this T cell receptor (beta chain) showed up just a few times. Antigen unknown. RNA transcripts provided the source from which TCR beta CDR3 regions were amplified. Carried out on the TCR CDR3, a first-round RT-PCR used the HTBI primer set. TCRdb re-derived calls from the multiplex PCR reads in MiXCR, one entry per CDR3 protein. The table has approximately 420,000 distinct CDR3 sequences, roughly 13% seen once; the top ten hold 5% to 6.5%. This sample is part of a study of T cells in Graves' hyperthyroidism and ophthalmopathy. Study observations and caveats: Clonotypes that were expanded in thyroid above 0.001 mostly appeared in blood too.

Hyperthyroidism in the patients, aged 18 to 65, was newly diagnosed and under 2 months in duration. Uncontrolled infections, other autoimmune diseases, pregnancy or lactation led to exclusion of patients. CDR3 length: 13 amino acids. Germline V lookup: CDR1 ENHRY, CDR2 SYGVKD. The trim removed 8 bases at V and 1 base at J, leaving 2 bases unmatched. V is TRBV10-3 and J is TRBJ2-1, with 7 bases matching TRBD2. The source of this sequence is a woman between 18 and 29 years old with Graves' hyperthyroidism. The sequenced material came from blood. The CDR3 DNA is TGTGCCATCGGGGGAGGGTCCTACAATGAGCAGTTCTTC. Translating gives CAIGGGSYNEQFF.